The TCR beta chain described here comes from a study of cytomegalovirus exposure and HLA in healthy donors. On this clone itself: Its antigen is not known.

Study outcomes and limitations: The study flagged around 160 TCR beta chains as cytomegalovirus-associated. The classifier was said to identify cytomegalovirus status with high specificity and sensitivity.

The assay was immunoSEQ multiplex PCR, and TCRdb's table has in-frame clones only and misses some. Of 150,000 to 200,000 clones in the sample, 85% were seen once. CDR1 is SGHTA and CDR2 is FQGTGA in the germline V gene. Trimming cost V 5 bases and J 6 bases, with 12 bases left between them. This CDR3 has 13 amino acids. The sample comprised PBMCs. The sequence came from a man younger than 40 in good health and CMV-seropositive. The chain combines TRBV7-3 with TRBJ2-3; D might be TRBD2 (5 bases). In DNA form, the CDR3 reads TGTGCCAGCAGCGGAGGAAGTGGGGATACGCAGTATTTT. Amino acids: CASSGGSGDTQYF.